This TCR beta chain was captured by sequencing in a study of T-cell reconstitution after alpha-beta-depleted transplantation in children. This clonotype was found once. The V and J ends lost 1 base and 3 bases respectively, with 7 bases between them. The length of the CDR3 is 13 residues. A library of TCRbeta sequences, prepared with unique molecular identifiers, was generated. A single record per CDR3 protein comes from TCRdb applying MiXCR to the PCR reads. Seen here are under 450,000 distinct CDR3 sequences, 10% to 15% observed once, and the top ten hold around 4.1%. The clonotype originates from a human donor who donated a stem cell graft to a child with Fanconi anemia. The sample consisted of PBMCs, taken from the stem cell graft. The chain recombines TRBV12-3 or TRBV12-4 with TRBJ2-7; D call uncertain. CDR3 sequence (DNA): TGTGCCAGCAGTTTAGACTCCCACTACGAGCAGTACTTC. It specifies CASSLDSHYEQYF.